This TCR beta chain was profiled in a study of T cells expressing NK-cell markers. Turning to the study itself: TCR beta repertoires came from sorted CD3+CD56+NKG2C+, CD3+CD56+NKG2C- and CD3+CD56-NKG2C+ T cells.

Germline V gene sequence: CDR1 SNHLY, CDR2 FYNNEI. This CDR3 spans 16 amino acids. Study-level findings and limits: Whether expanded NKG2C-expressing T cell clones recognize HCMV is unknown. Dominant NKG2C+ clonotypes accounted for roughly 1.0-7.0% of CD8+ T cells in six or seven donors.

Of note for this clonotype: Its specificity is not known.

It was by 5'RACE template switching with UMIs that TCR beta cDNA was made. After re-calling the 5' RACE reads, TCRdb lists one entry per CDR3 protein, DNA absent. Recorded here are about 380,000 distinct CDR3 sequences; the top ten clones represent under 6.5%. This TCR derives from a man aged 18 to 70 in good health. V gene TRBV2 combines with J gene TRBJ1-1; TCRdb reports TRBD1, a call that lacks DNA to check it against. Sequenced sample: blood T cells: a sorted CD56 or NKG2C T cell subset, CD4+ or CD8+ T cells, or bulk PBMC T cells (not recorded which). CDR3 sequence reads: CASSLRGSGRDTEAFF. The full variable domain, completed using reference TRBV2 and TRBJ1-1, is EPEVTQTPSHQVTQMGQEVILRCVPISNHLYFYWYRQILGQKVEFLVSFYNNEISEKSEIFDDQFSVERPDGSNFTLKIRSTKLEDSAMYFCASSLRGSGRDTEAFFGQGTRLTVV.